This TCR beta chain was sequenced during a study of blood T cell repertoires in COVID-19. Whole-study context: Sites across the United States, Italy and Spain contributed samples from acute and convalescent COVID-19. The cDNA or gDNA used as material had been derived from T cells, B-cell-depleted T cells, or PBMCs.

V was shortened by 4 bases and J by 8 bases, with 14 bases between the two germline ends. CDR1 and CDR2 from the germline V gene are WSHSY and SAAADI. This CDR3 is built from 13 residues. Original data processing: Using reference gene primer amplification, nucleated cell counts were estimated. Repertoires were generated with immunoSEQ multiplex PCR, while TCRdb's copy carries only in-frame clones and drops some. V, J and clone size reflect that table, while D and trimming were determined from the DNA. Among about 190,000 clones listed, 89% were seen once. This receptor was obtained from a man in his forties with acute or convalescent COVID-19. The sequenced sample was peripheral blood. V gene TRBV10-2 combines with J gene TRBJ1-2; D is possibly TRBD1 (6 bases). The CDR3 loop is CASSGTLTGGYTF. The CDR3 DNA reads as TGCGCCAGCAGTGGCACCCTAACAGGGGGCTACACCTTC.